These 19 T cell receptor beta chains were all obtained from the same sample, sequenced in a study of monozygotic twins with inflammatory bowel disease. With the 5' RACE reads reprocessed, TCRdb shows one record per CDR3 protein and no DNA. The repertoire table contains around 190,000 distinct CDR3 sequences. The sequenced sample consisted of blood. Receptor source: a human donor with ulcerative colitis or Crohn's disease, or a healthy co-twin of an affected twin (not recorded which).

The V and J genes are TRBV9 and TRBJ2-1; TCRdb proposes TRBD1, but this gene call is untestable without DNA. The CDR3 contains 15 residues. Germline V gene data show CDR1 as SGDLS and CDR2 as YYNGEE. The CDR3 spells CASSVQGTRYNEQFF.

The J gene is TRBJ2-3, the V gene TRBV5-6; the D call of TRBD1 rests on TCRdb alone, since no DNA is present to check it. The CDR3 loop spans 13 amino acids. Germline assignment: CDR1 SGHDT and CDR2 YYEEEE. The CDR3: CASSLGGPNAQYF.

The chain links TRBV18 to TRBJ2-3. The CDR3 length is 15 residues. CDR1 is KGHSH and CDR2 is LQKENI in the germline V gene. CDR3 amino acids: CASSPVYRDGDTQYF.

This sequence joins TRBV10-3 and TRBJ1-2; the TCRdb call, TRBD1, lacks DNA for checking. Germline V lookup: CDR1 ENHRY, CDR2 SYGVKD. The CDR3 loop spans 13 amino acids. CDR3 sequence: CAINGQTNYGYTF.

The chain combines TRBV20-1 with TRBJ1-1; TCRdb designates TRBD1, a call that cannot be tested without DNA. CDR1 and CDR2 from the germline V gene are DFQATT and SNEGSKA (reference sequence). The CDR3 has 14 residues. Here the CDR3 reads CSARPPRGGSEAFF.

The chain links TRBV7-2 to TRBJ1-2; TCRdb names TRBD1, which stays unverified in the absence of DNA. This CDR3 has 15 residues. The germline V gene has CDR1 SGHTA and CDR2 FQGNSA. Here the CDR3 reads CASSLLGQLDYGYTF.

This rearrangement joins TRBV9 to TRBJ1-1; the D call from TCRdb, TRBD1, cannot be confirmed without DNA. There are 15 residues in the CDR3. The germline V gene encodes CDR1 SGDLS and CDR2 YYNGEE. The chain's CDR3 is CASSPQGQMNTEAFF.

This chain uses TRBV25-1 with TRBJ2-2; TCRdb's assignment of TRBD2 cannot be checked, as there is no DNA. Germline V CDR1 and CDR2: MGHDK, SYGVNS. The CDR3 runs 16 residues. CDR3 loop: CASSEASGGETGELFF.

V and J are TRBV5-1 and TRBJ2-1; TCRdb's D gene call, TRBD2, goes unchecked for lack of DNA. This CDR3 spans 17 amino acids. Germline V gene data show CDR1 as SGHRS and CDR2 as YFSETQ. CDR3 region: CASSFGSRAGPHNEQFF.

The CDR3 sequence is CASSLFMGNQPQHF. This chain links TRBV7-2 with TRBJ1-5. The V gene's germline CDR1 is SGHTA and CDR2 FQGNSA. The CDR3 sequence is 14 residues long.

The chain has TRBV5-1 and TRBJ2-1; the D call from TCRdb, TRBD2, cannot be confirmed without DNA. The CDR3 is 14 residues long. Germline V lookup: CDR1 SGHRS, CDR2 YFSETQ. This chain's CDR3 is CASTLAGGYNEQFF.

The chain has TRBV7-9 and TRBJ1-1; no DNA is available, so the TRBD1 call from TCRdb remains unchecked. CDR3 length: 15 amino acids. Germline values: CDR1 SEHNR, CDR2 FQNEAQ (reference sequence). The CDR3 loop reads CASNILQGMNTEAFF. Full variable domain (rest looked up from reference TRBV7-9 and TRBJ1-1): DTGVSQNPRHKITKRGQNVTFRCDPISEHNRLYWYRQTLGQGPEFLTYFQNEAQLEKSRLLSDRFSAERPKGSFSTLEIQRTEQGDSAMYLCASNILQGMNTEAFFGQGTRLTVV.

CDR3 protein: CSASSGRDNQPQHF. The chain employs TRBV20-1 and TRBJ1-5. This CDR3 contains 14 residues. In germline, CDR1 is DFQATT, CDR2 SNEGSKA (reference sequence).

This chain uses TRBV5-1 with TRBJ1-2. This CDR3 has 14 amino acids. The germline V gene encodes CDR1 SGHRS and CDR2 YFSETQ. This CDR3 is CASSLTLPVYGYTF.

V and J are TRBV6-1 and TRBJ2-2; TCRdb indicates TRBD1, and absent DNA this call remains unverified. CDR1 and CDR2 (germline): MNHNS, SASEGT. The CDR3 consists of 14 residues. CDR3 amino acids: CASSRGGATGELFF.

The V gene is TRBV29-1, the J gene TRBJ1-1. Germline lookup yields CDR1 SQVTM and CDR2 ANQGSEA. The CDR3 length is 11 residues. CDR3 loop: CSVQGIEGAFF.

The chain is built from TRBV9 and TRBJ2-1. The CDR3 is made up of 11 amino acids. Germline V gives CDR1 SGDLS, CDR2 YYNGEE. This CDR3 is CASSVGHEQFF.

The rearrangement joins TRBV6-1 to TRBJ2-4; the TCRdb D gene call, TRBD1, has no DNA to confirm it. Germline values: CDR1 MNHNS, CDR2 SASEGT. The length of the CDR3 is 15 residues. CDR3 sequence: CASRTGTGFSNIQYF.

The chain uses TRBV4-1 and TRBJ2-2; TCRdb proposes TRBD2, but this gene call is untestable without DNA. Germline loops: CDR1 MGHRA, CDR2 YSYEKL. The CDR3 spans 21 residues. The CDR3 here is CASSQGRLGTSGARNTGELFF.